This paragraph reports one T cell receptor (beta chain). Its matching antigen is unknown. Using immunoSEQ multiplex PCR, the repertoire was profiled, and TCRdb retains in-frame clones only, with some absent. The repertoire consists of about 350,000 clones, with approximately 90% occurring once and the leading ten covering around 6.4%. Treatment meaning: around 19 received Ad26.COV2.S at low or high dose, single or two shots; 5 received placebo; per-sample allocation not given. Vaccine and placebo recipients were sampled on day 63 after the first injection. The sample belongs to a study of Ad26.COV2.S vaccination and SARS-CoV-2 variants. General observations from the study: Recipients of either vaccine or placebo displayed similar breadth of non-spike TCRs.

Germline V gives CDR1 SQVTM, CDR2 ANQGSEA. The V and J ends lost 1 base and 0 bases respectively, with 7 bases between them. CDR3 length equals 14 residues. The chain joins TRBV29-1 to TRBJ1-5; D not certain. This sample comprised peripheral blood, obtained in a trial of Ad26.COV2.S vaccine versus placebo. This receptor was taken from a person between 18 and 60 years old who received the Ad26.COV2.S COVID-19 vaccine or a placebo. The CDR3 loop reads CSVEGADSNQPQHF. The CDR3 nucleotides are TGCAGCGTTGAAGGGGCGGATAGCAATCAGCCCCAGCATTTT.